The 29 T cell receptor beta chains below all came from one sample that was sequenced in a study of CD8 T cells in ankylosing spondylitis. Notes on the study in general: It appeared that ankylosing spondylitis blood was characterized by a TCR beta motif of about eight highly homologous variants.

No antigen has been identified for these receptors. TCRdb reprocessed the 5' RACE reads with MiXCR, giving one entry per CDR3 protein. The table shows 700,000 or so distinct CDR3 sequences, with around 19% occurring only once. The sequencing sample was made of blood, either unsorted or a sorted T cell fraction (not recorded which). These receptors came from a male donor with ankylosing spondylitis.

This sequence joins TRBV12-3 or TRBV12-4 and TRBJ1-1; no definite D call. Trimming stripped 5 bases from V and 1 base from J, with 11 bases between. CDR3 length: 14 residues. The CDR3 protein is CASSPGDTNTEAFF. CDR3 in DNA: TGTGCCAGCAGTCCAGGCGACACGAACACTGAAGCTTTCTTT.

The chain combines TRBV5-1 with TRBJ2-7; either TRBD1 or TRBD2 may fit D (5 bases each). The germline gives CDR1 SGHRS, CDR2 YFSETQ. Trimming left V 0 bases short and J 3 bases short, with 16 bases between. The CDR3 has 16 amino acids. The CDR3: CASSLAGSGRGYEQYF. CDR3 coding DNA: TGCGCCAGCAGCTTGGCCGGCTCGGGACGGGGCTACGAGCAGTACTTC.

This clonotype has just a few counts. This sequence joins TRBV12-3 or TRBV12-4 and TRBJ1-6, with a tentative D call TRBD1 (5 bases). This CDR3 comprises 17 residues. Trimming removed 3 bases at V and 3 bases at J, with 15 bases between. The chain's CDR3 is CASSLGRGIGYNSPLHF. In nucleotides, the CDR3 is TGTGCCAGCAGTTTGGGTCGGGGGATCGGCTATAATTCACCCCTCCACTTT.

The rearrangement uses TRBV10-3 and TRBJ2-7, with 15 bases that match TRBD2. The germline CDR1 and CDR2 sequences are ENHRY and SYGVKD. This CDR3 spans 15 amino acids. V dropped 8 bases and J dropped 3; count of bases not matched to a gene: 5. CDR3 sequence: CAIQGGLAGGYEQYF. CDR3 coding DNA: TGTGCCATCCAAGGGGGACTAGCGGGGGGCTACGAGCAGTACTTC.

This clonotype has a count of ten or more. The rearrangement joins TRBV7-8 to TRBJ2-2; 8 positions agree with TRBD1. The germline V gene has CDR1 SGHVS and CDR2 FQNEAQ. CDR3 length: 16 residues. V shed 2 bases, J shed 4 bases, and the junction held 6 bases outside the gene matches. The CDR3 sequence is CASSLFRTGFTGELFF. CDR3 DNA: TGTGCCAGCAGCTTATTTAGGACAGGGTTCACCGGGGAGCTGTTTTTT.

DNA for the CDR3: TGTGCCAGCAGCCCACAGGGGAGATGGGATTCACCCCTCCACTTT. Translation: CASSPQGRWDSPLHF. The V gene is TRBV11-2, the J gene TRBJ1-6, with 7 bases identical to TRBD1. The germline V gene has CDR1 SGHAT and CDR2 FQNNGV. There are 15 residues in the CDR3. V lost 5 bases and J lost 8; bases outside the gene matches: 9.

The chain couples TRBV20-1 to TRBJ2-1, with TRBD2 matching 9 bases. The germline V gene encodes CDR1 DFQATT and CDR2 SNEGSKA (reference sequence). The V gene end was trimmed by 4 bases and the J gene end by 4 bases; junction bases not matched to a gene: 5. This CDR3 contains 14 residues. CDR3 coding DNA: TGCAGTGCTAATTGGCTAGCGGGGTACAATGAGCAGTTCTTC. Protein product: CSANWLAGYNEQFF.

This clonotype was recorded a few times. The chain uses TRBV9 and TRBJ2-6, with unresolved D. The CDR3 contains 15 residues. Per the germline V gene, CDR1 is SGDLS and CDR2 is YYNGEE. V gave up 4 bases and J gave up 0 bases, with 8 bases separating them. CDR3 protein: CASSPRFSGANVLTF. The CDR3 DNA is TGTGCCAGCAGCCCCCGCTTCTCTGGGGCCAACGTCCTGACTTTC.

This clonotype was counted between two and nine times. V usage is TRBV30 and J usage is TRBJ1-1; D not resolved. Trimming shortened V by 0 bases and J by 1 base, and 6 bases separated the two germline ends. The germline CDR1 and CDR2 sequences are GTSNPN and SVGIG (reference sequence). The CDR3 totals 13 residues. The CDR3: CAWSVDRNTEAFF. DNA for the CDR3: TGTGCCTGGAGTGTCGACCGGAACACTGAAGCTTTCTTT.

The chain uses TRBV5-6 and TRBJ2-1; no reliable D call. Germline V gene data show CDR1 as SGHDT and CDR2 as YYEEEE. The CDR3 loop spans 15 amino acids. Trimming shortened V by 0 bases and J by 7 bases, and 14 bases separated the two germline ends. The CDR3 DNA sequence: TGTGCCAGCAGCTTGGAACTCGAGACGAAGAATGAGCAGTTCTTC. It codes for CASSLELETKNEQFF.

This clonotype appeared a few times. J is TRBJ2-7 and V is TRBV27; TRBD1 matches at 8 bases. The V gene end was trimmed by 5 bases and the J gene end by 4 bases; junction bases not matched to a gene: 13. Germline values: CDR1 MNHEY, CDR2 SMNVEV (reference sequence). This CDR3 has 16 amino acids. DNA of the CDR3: TGTGCCAGCAGTAGATGGACAGGGTTGGCGTCATACGAGCAGTACTTC. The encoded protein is CASSRWTGLASYEQYF.

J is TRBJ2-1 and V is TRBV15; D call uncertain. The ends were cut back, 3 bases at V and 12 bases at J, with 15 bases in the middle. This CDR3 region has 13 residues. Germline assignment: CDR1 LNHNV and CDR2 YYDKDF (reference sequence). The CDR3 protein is CATSSEKTLRQFF. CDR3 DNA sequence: TGTGCCACCAGCAGCGAGAAGACCCTCCGGCAGTTCTTC.

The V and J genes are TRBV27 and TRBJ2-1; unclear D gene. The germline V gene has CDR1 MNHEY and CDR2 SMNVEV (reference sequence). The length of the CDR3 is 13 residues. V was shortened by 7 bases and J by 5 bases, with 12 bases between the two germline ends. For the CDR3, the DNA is TGTGCCAGCACCGATTTAGGAGACAATGAGCAGTTCTTC. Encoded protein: CASTDLGDNEQFF.

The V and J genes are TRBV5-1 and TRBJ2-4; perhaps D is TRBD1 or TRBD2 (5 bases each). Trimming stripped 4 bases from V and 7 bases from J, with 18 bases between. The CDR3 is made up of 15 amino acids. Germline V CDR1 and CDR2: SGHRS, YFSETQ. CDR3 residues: CASSLGSGPENIQYF. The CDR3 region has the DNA TGCGCCAGCAGCCTGGGTTCGGGGCCGGAGAACATTCAGTACTTC. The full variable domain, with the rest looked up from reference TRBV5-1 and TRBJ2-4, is KAGVTQTPRYLIKTRGQQVTLSCSPISGHRSVSWYQQTPGQGLQFLFEYFSETQRNKGNFPGRFSGRQFSNSRSEMNVSTLELGDSALYLCASSLGSGPENIQYFGAGTRLSVL.

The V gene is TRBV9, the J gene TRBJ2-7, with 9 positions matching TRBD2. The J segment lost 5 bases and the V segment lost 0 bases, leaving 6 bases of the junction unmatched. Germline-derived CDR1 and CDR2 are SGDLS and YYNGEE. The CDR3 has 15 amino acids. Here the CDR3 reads CASSVGREGHNEQYF. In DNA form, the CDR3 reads TGTGCCAGCAGCGTAGGGCGGGAGGGCCATAACGAGCAGTACTTC.

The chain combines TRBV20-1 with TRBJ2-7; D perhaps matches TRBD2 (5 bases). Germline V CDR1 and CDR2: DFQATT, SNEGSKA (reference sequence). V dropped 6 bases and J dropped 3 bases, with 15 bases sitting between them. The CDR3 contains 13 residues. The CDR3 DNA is TGCAGTGCCCGCCCGGACTTCCACTACGAGCAGTACTTC. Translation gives CSARPDFHYEQYF.

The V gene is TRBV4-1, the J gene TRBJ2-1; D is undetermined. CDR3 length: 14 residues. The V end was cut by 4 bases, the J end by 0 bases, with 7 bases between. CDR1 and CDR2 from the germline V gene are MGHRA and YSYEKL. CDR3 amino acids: CASSLWDSYNEQFF. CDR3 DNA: TGCGCCAGCAGCCTATGGGACTCCTACAATGAGCAGTTCTTC.

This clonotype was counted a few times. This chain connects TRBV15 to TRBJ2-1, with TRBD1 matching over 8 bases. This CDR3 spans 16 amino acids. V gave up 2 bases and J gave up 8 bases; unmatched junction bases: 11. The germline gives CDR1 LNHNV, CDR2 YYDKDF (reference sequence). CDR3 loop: CATSRLQGGVWDEQFF. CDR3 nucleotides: TGTGCCACCAGCAGACTACAGGGGGGCGTTTGGGATGAGCAGTTCTTC.

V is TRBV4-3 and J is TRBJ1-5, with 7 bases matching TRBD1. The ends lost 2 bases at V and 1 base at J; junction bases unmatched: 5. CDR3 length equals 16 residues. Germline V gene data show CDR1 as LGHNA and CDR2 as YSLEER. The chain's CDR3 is CASSQNRGGSNQPQHF. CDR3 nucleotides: TGCGCCAGCAGCCAAAACAGGGGTGGAAGCAATCAGCCCCAGCATTTT.

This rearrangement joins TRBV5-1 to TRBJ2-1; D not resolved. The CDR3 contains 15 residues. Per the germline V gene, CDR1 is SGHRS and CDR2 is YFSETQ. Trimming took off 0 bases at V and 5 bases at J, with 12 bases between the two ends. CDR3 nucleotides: TGCGCCAGCAGCTTGGGGGCACATCCGAACAATGAGCAGTTCTTC. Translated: CASSLGAHPNNEQFF.

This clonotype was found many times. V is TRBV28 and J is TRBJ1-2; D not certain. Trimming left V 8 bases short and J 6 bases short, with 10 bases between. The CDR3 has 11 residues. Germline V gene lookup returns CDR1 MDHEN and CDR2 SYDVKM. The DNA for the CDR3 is TGTGCCAGCTCCGGATGGGATGGCTACACCTTC. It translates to CASSGWDGYTF.

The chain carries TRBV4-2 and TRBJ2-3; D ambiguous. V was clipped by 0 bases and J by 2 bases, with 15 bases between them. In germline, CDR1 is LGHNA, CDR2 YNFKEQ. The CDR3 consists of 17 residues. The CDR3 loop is CASSQDITAKLTDTQYF. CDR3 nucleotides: TGTGCCAGCAGCCAAGATATTACAGCCAAACTCACAGATACGCAGTATTTT.

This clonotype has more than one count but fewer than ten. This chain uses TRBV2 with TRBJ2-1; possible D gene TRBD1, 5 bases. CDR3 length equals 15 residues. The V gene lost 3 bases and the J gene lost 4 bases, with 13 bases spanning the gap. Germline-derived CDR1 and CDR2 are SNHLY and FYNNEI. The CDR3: CASSEERGLYNEQFF. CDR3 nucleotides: TGTGCCAGCAGTGAGGAAAGGGGCCTGTACAATGAGCAGTTCTTC.

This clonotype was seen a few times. The CDR3 loop reads CASSLESTYEQYF. The CDR3 bases are TGCGCCAGCAGCTTGGAATCGACCTACGAGCAGTACTTC. This rearrangement joins TRBV5-1 to TRBJ2-7; D is unresolved. The V gene's germline CDR1 is SGHRS and CDR2 YFSETQ. V dropped 0 bases and J dropped 2 bases, with 6 bases sitting between them. The CDR3 runs to 13 residues.

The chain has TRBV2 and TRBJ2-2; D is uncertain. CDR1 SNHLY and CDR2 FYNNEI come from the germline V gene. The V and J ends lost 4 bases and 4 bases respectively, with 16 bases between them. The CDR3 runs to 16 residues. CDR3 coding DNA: TGTGCCAGCAGTGCCGGGCCACAACTACTCACCGGGGAGCTGTTTTTT. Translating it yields CASSAGPQLLTGELFF.

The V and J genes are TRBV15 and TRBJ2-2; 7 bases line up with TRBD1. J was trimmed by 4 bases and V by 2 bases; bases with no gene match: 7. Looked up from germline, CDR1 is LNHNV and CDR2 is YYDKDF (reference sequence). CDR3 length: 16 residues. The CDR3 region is CATSRTTGWGTGELFF. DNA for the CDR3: TGTGCCACCAGCAGAACGACAGGGTGGGGCACCGGGGAGCTGTTTTTT.

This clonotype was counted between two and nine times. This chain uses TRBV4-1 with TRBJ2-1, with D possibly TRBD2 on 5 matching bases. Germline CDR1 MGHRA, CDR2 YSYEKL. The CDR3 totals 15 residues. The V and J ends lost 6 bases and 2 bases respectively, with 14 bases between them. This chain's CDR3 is CASRLNSEAYNEQFF. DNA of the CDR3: TGCGCCAGCAGACTAAACTCGGAGGCCTACAATGAGCAGTTCTTC.

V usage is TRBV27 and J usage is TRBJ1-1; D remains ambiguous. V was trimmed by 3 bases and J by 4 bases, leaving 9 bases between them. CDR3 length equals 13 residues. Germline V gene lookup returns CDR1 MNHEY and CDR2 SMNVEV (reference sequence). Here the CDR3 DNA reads TGTGCCAGCAGTTTGTGGTTAGGCACTGAAGCTTTCTTT. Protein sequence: CASSLWLGTEAFF.

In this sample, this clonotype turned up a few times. The CDR3 bases are TGCAGCGTTGAAGATCTTAGGGGGGTAACTGAAGCTTTCTTT. Encoded protein: CSVEDLRGVTEAFF. This chain connects TRBV29-1 to TRBJ1-1, with a possible D match to TRBD1 (6 bases). CDR3 length equals 14 residues. V dropped 0 bases and J dropped 5 bases, with 13 bases sitting between them. Germline CDR1 and CDR2: SQVTM and ANQGSEA.